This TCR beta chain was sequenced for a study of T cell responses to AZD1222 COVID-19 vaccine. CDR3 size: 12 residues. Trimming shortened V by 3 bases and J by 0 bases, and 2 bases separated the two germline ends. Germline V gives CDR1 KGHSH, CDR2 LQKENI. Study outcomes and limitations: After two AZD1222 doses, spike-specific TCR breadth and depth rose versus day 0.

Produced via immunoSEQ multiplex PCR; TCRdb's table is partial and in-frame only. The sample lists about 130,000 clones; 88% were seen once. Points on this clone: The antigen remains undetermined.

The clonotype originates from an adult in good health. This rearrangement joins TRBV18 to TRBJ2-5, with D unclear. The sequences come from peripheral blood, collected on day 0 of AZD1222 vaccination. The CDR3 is CASSPNQETQYF. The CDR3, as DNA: TGTGCCAGCTCACCCAACCAAGAGACCCAGTACTTC.